This TCR beta chain emerged from a study of blood T cell repertoires in COVID-19. Produced via immunoSEQ multiplex PCR; TCRdb's table is partial and in-frame only. The repertoire includes about 120,000 clones, 80% to 90% of them detected once, and about 4.7% sits in the top ten. Germline CDR1 and CDR2: GTSNPN and SVGIG (reference sequence). The CDR3 sequence is 16 residues long. The germline V and J ends were trimmed by 4 bases and 0 bases, with 13 bases remaining between them. Input material: peripheral blood. The TCR comes from a man aged 40-50 years with acute or convalescent COVID-19. This chain joins TRBV30 and TRBJ2-6; possible D gene TRBD1, 5 bases. The CDR3 loop reads CAWIWQGNSGANVLTF. The CDR3 nucleotides read TGTGCCTGGATATGGCAGGGAAACTCTGGGGCCAACGTCCTGACTTTC.